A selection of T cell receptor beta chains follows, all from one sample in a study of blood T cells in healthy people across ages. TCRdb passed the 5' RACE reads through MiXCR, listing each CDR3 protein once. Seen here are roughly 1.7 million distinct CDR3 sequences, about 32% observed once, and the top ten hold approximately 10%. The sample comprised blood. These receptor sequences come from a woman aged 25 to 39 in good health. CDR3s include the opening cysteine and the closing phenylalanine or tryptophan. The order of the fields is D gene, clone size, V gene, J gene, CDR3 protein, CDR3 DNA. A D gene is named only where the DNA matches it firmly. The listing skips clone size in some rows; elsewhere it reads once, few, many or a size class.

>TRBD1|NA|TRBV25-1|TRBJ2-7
CASSDRTGEFYEQYF
TGTGCCAGCAGTGACAGGACAGGAGAGTTTTACGAGCAGTACTTC
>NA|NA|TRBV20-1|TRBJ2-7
CSAIGQRLGEQYF
TGCAGTGCTATTGGGCAGCGTTTGGGTGAGCAGTACTTC
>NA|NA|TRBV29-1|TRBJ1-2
CSVVLGGYGYTF
TGCAGCGTAGTGTTGGGGGGCTATGGCTACACCTTC
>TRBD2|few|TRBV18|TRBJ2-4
CASSIAGGGKNIQYF
TGTGCCAGCTCGATAGCGGGAGGCGGCAAAAACATTCAGTACTTC
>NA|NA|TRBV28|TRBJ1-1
CASSDTGRRAFF
TGTGCCAGCAGTGATACAGGGCGGAGAGCTTTCTTT
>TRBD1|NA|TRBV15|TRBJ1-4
CADQGGQYHPIATNEKLFF
TGTGCCGATCAGGGGGGACAGTATCACCCGATTGCAACTAATGAAAAACTGTTTTTT
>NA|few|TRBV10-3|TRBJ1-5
CAISTGNQPQHF
TGTGCCATCTCAACAGGGAATCAGCCCCAGCATTTT
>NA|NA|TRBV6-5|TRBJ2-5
CASSYGGRDQETQYF
TGTGCCAGCAGTTACGGGGGCAGGGACCAAGAGACCCAGTACTTC
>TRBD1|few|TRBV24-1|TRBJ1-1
CATVGQGKSEAFF
TGTGCCACCGTGGGACAGGGAAAATCTGAAGCTTTCTTT
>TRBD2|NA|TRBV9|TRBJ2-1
CASSVATWTSGGERTYNEQFF
TGTGCCAGCAGCGTAGCTACCTGGACTAGCGGGGGGGAAAGAACCTACAATGAGCAGTTCTTC
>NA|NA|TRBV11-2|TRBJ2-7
CASSPTGWGQYF
TGTGCCAGCAGCCCGACAGGCTGGGGGCAGTACTTC
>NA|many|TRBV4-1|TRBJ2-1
CASSHHRQDSYNEQFF
TGCGCCAGCAGCCATCATCGGCAGGACTCCTACAATGAGCAGTTCTTC
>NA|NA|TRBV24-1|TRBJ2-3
CATEATSSTDTQYF
TGTGCCACCGAGGCGACGTCTAGCACAGATACGCAGTATTTT
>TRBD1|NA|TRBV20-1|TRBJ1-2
CSARTTGGRSGYTF
TGCAGTGCGCGAACTACAGGGGGCAGAAGTGGCTACACCTTC
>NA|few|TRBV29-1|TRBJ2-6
CSVEDTTISGANVRTF
TGCAGCGTTGAGGACACCACAATTTCTGGGGCCAACGTCCGGACTTTC
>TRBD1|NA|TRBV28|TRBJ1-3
CASSSQGAGGNTIYF
TGTGCCAGCAGCTCACAGGGGGCAGGTGGAAACACCATATATTTT
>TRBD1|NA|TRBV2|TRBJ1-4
CACQRDRDYEKLFF
TGTGCCTGTCAGAGAGACAGGGATTATGAAAAACTGTTTTTT
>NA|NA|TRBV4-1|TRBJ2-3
CASSQGLGPMGPGDTQYF
TGCGCCAGCAGCCAAGGATTAGGTCCGATGGGCCCGGGAGATACGCAGTATTTT
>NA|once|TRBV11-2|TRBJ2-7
CASSIRAKGSCEQYF
TGTGCCAGCAGCATCCGGGCCAAGGGATCCTGCGAGCAGTACTTC
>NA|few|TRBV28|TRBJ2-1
CASLSQTLNEQFF
TGTGCCAGCCTCTCCCAGACTTTGAATGAGCAGTTCTTC
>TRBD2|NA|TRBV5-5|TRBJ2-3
CASSWEAGGPKDTQYF
TGTGCCAGCAGCTGGGAAGCGGGAGGGCCCAAAGATACGCAGTATTTT
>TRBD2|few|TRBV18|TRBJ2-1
CASSPGSGGTYNEQFF
TGTGCCAGCTCACCAGGTAGCGGGGGTACCTACAATGAGCAGTTCTTC
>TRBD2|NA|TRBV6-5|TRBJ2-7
CASSYSYLAGEEQYF
TGTGCCAGCAGTTACTCTTACCTAGCGGGAGAGGAGCAGTACTTC
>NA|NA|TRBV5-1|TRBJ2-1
CASSFQSYNEQFF
TGCGCCAGCAGCTTCCAGAGTTACAATGAGCAGTTCTTC
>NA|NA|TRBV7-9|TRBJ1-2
CASTQGTAGYTF
TGTGCCAGCACCCAGGGAACGGCCGGCTACACCTTC
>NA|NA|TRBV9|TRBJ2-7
CASSVGVGVGYEQYF
TGTGCCAGCAGCGTAGGAGTGGGGGTCGGGTACGAGCAGTACTTC
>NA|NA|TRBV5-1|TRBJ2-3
CASRKTADTQYF
TGCGCCAGCCGCAAGACAGCAGATACGCAGTATTTT
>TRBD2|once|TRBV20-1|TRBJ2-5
CSAVDGRGNQETQYF
TGCAGTGCCGTAGACGGGCGGGGGAACCAAGAGACCCAGTACTTC